The 5 T cell receptor delta chains presented below share a single source sample, sequenced in a study of gamma-delta chains in newborns, infants, children. TCRdb re-called clones from the reads via CATT. This table has roughly 4,000 delta-chain clones, 44% appearing once. The sample here was blood, taken at week 6. The receptor source for this set is a child who was a newborn, infant or young child, either healthy, febrile or measles-vaccinated (not recorded which).

This chain connects TRDV3 to TRDJ1; 8 bases line up with TRDD3. Trimming removed 4 bases from V and 1 base from J; junction bases left unmatched: 20. Germline V CDR1 and CDR2: TVYSNPD, GDNSRS (reference sequence). The CDR3 runs to 18 residues. CDR3 region: CASPFPKGDTYLTDKLIF. For the CDR3, the DNA is TGTGCCTCCCCATTTCCTAAAGGGGATACATACCTCACCGATAAACTCATCTTT.

About this clone itself: This may stem from a read error, because a much larger clone lies one nucleotide away. This chain links TRDV2 with TRDJ3, with 8 positions matching TRDD3. This CDR3 contains 17 residues. CDR1 and CDR2 (germline): GEAIGNYY, EKD. The ends lost 2 bases at V and 6 bases at J; junction bases unmatched: 8. The CDR3: CACDIVGDGVDTRQMFF. The CDR3 DNA follows: TGTGCCTGTGACATCGTGGGGGATGGAGTGGACACCCGACAGATGTTTTTC.

This chain joins TRDV2 and TRDJ1, with TRDD3 matching 13 bases. CDR3 length: 18 amino acids. Trimming removed 3 bases from V and 2 bases from J; junction bases left unmatched: 11. Germline CDR1 and CDR2: GEAIGNYY and EKD. In nucleotides, the CDR3 is TGTGCCTGTGACTATGTACTGGGGGATACGAAGGGAACCGATAAACTCATCTTT. It codes for CACDYVLGDTKGTDKLIF.

The V call is TRDV2, the J call TRDJ1; 13 bases align to TRDD3. The CDR3 runs 16 residues. The germline gives CDR1 GEAIGNYY, CDR2 EKD. V shed 1 base and J 3 bases; nucleotides not matched to a gene: 4. As DNA, the CDR3 is TGTGCCTGTGACACACTGGGGGATACGTTTCCCGATAAACTCATCTTT. This codes for CACDTLGDTFPDKLIF.

This clone is deemed medium-sized. In the same sample, other DNA sequences code for this CDR3. The chain joins TRDV1 to TRDJ1; TRDD3 matches at 10 bases. Germline V gene lookup returns CDR1 TSWWSYY and CDR2 QGS. The V segment lost 4 bases and the J segment 2 bases; nucleotides outside the gene matches: 22. The CDR3 extends over 21 amino acids. CDR3 sequence reads: CALGASYWGIPSLPKTDKLIF. CDR3 nucleotide sequence: TGTGCTCTTGGGGCGTCGTACTGGGGGATTCCCTCCCTCCCCAAGACCGATAAACTCATCTTT.